The 16 T cell receptor beta chains given below trace back to one sample, sequenced in a study of response to subunit inactivated influenza vaccine. From the RT-PCR reads, TCRdb called clonotypes with MiXCR, one entry per CDR3 protein. The sample has about 500,000 distinct CDR3 sequences, more than 15% seen once. The material was CD4+ T cells sorted from PBMCs, obtained less than 30 months after vaccination. Source of these receptors: a man aged 45 to 75 who received an inactivated influenza vaccine.

The chain carries TRBV14 and TRBJ2-2; either TRBD1 or TRBD2 may supply D (5 bases each). The CDR3 sequence is 17 residues long. The germline V gene has CDR1 SGHDN and CDR2 FVKESK. V shed 5 bases and J shed 1 base, with 17 bases lying between them. CDR3 in amino acids: CASSTGRHRRNTGELFF. The CDR3 DNA reads as TGTGCCAGCAGCACGGGGCGCCACAGGCGGAACACCGGGGAGCTGTTTTTT.

The chain combines TRBV21-1 with TRBJ2-7; the table's D call, TRBD1, has no DNA check behind it. TRBV21-1 is shown as a pseudogene. This CDR3 is 16 amino acids long. The CDR3 spells CASSKVTGVGPYEQYF. The CDR3 DNA reads TGTGCCAGCAGCAAAGTGACAGGGGTCGGTCCCTACGAGCAGTACTTC.

This clonotype was seen a handful of times. The chain couples TRBV10-3 to TRBJ2-1; D gene uncertain. In germline, CDR1 is ENHRY, CDR2 SYGVKD. The CDR3 is made up of 14 amino acids. V gave up 5 bases and J gave up 6 bases, with 14 bases separating them. This CDR3 is CAISFRDDINEQFF. CDR3 in DNA: TGTGCCATCAGTTTTCGAGACGACATCAATGAGCAGTTCTTC.

This clonotype came up a few times. The rearrangement links TRBV30 to TRBJ2-7; 7 bases map to TRBD1. The CDR3 length is 16 residues. V shed 0 bases, J shed 1 base, and the junction held 9 bases outside the gene matches. Germline V gives CDR1 GTSNPN, CDR2 SVGIG (reference sequence). CDR3: CAWSVPRQGWSYEQYF. CDR3 coding DNA: TGTGCCTGGAGTGTCCCCCGACAGGGATGGTCCTACGAGCAGTACTTC.

This clonotype was seen a handful of times. The chain is built from TRBV6-1 and TRBJ1-5; 8 nucleotides align to TRBD1. CDR1 and CDR2 (germline): MNHNS, SASEGT. This CDR3 spans 16 amino acids. V shed 5 bases and J 1 base; nucleotides not matched to a gene: 7. In DNA, the CDR3 is TGTGCCAGCAGTACAAACAGGGGGGGGAGCAATCAGCCCCAGCATTTT. It yields the protein CASSTNRGGSNQPQHF.

This clonotype was counted only a few times. The chain joins TRBV4-3 to TRBJ1-1; 9 bases match TRBD1. The CDR3 loop spans 16 amino acids. The V gene end was trimmed by 0 bases and the J gene end by 5 bases; junction bases not matched to a gene: 7. Germline CDR1 and CDR2: LGHNA and YSLEER. CDR3 in amino acids: CASSQDGGQGRTEAFF. DNA for the CDR3: TGCGCCAGCAGCCAAGATGGAGGACAGGGGAGGACTGAAGCTTTCTTT.

In its sample, this clonotype was seen a few times. This chain uses TRBV6-2 or TRBV6-3 with TRBJ1-2; D gene uncertain. The germline V gene encodes CDR1 MNHEY and CDR2 SVGEGT. The CDR3 covers 12 residues. Trimming removed 7 bases from V and 2 bases from J, with 8 bases in between. CDR3 nucleotides: TGTGCCAGCATCGGTCGAAACTATGGCTACACCTTC. Protein product: CASIGRNYGYTF.

The CDR3, as DNA: TGTGCCAGCTCACCCGGGACAACCAATGAGCAGTTCTTC. This translates into CASSPGTTNEQFF. The chain couples TRBV18 to TRBJ2-1, with D possibly being TRBD1 (6 bases). V was shortened by 3 bases and J by 6 bases, with 9 bases between the two germline ends. CDR3 length: 13 residues. In germline, CDR1 is KGHSH, CDR2 LQKENI.

Many counts were recorded for this clonotype. The V call is TRBV7-3, the J call TRBJ1-1; D is possibly TRBD1 (5 bases). V lost 5 bases and J lost 0, with 16 bases in between. The CDR3 sequence is 16 residues long. CDR1 is SGHTA and CDR2 is FQGTGA in the germline V gene. The CDR3 nucleotides read TGTGCCAGCAGCCGGGACCGCCATACGATGAACACTGAAGCTTTCTTT. This translates into CASSRDRHTMNTEAFF.

V usage is TRBV4-2 and J usage is TRBJ2-6, with D possibly TRBD2 on 5 matching bases. The germline V and J ends were trimmed by 0 bases and 0 bases, with 21 bases remaining between them. Germline V CDR1 and CDR2: LGHNA, YNFKEQ. The CDR3 covers 21 residues. DNA for the CDR3: TGTGCCAGCAGCCAAGATCGGGCGGCCGCCTGGACTGGCTCTGGGGCCAACGTCCTGACTTTC. This gives the protein CASSQDRAAAWTGSGANVLTF.

In this sample, this clonotype turned up many times. The rearrangement joins TRBV20-1 to TRBJ2-3; TRBD2 is a possible D gene (6 bases). The germline V gene encodes CDR1 DFQATT and CDR2 SNEGSKA (reference sequence). This CDR3 is built from 16 residues. V was cut by 3 bases and J by 0 bases, with 16 bases left in between. The CDR3 reads CSARRRGRASTDTQYF. For the CDR3, the DNA is TGCAGTGCTAGGAGGAGGGGCAGAGCTAGCACAGATACGCAGTATTTT.

V is TRBV6-2 or TRBV6-3 and J is TRBJ1-6, with 11 bases aligning to TRBD1. CDR1 and CDR2 (germline): MNHEY, SVGEGT. The CDR3 length is 15 residues. J gave up 7 bases and V 6 bases, and 5 bases lay outside the gene matches. The CDR3: CASSSWDRGNSPLHF. CDR3 nucleotides: TGTGCCAGCAGCAGCTGGGACAGGGGGAATTCACCCCTCCACTTT.

In this sample, this clonotype turned up a few times. The V and J genes are TRBV28 and TRBJ2-5, with D possibly matching TRBD1 (5 bases). Germline CDR1 MDHEN, CDR2 SYDVKM. The CDR3 runs 12 residues. The CDR3 protein is CAIRGRQETQYF. The CDR3 DNA reads TGTGCGATTAGGGGCCGCCAAGAGACCCAGTACTTC. Drawing the rest from reference TRBV28 and TRBJ2-5, the complete variable domain is DVKVTQSSRYLVKRTGEKVFLECVQDMDHENMFWYRQDPGLGLRLIYFSYDVKMKEKGDIPEGYSVSREKKERFSLILESASTNQTSMYLCAIRGRQETQYFGPGTRLLVL.

V gene TRBV5-1 combines with J gene TRBJ1-2; possible D gene TRBD1, 6 bases. From germline, CDR1 is SGHRS and CDR2 YFSETQ. Between the trimmed V and J ends, which lost 5 bases and 4 bases, there was a span of 15 bases. The CDR3 length is 14 residues. The CDR3 nucleotides are TGCGCCAGCAGATCGACAGGAGTGAGCTATGGCTACACCTTC. Its protein product is CASRSTGVSYGYTF.

This clonotype was picked up many times. The rearrangement uses TRBV5-1 and TRBJ1-4; no clear D. The CDR3 loop spans 14 amino acids. V gave up 0 bases and J gave up 8 bases, with 11 bases separating them. Germline assignment: CDR1 SGHRS and CDR2 YFSETQ. The CDR3 bases are TGCGCCAGCAGCTTGGCCGCGGGAAGAGAAAAACTGTTTTTT. Its protein is CASSLAAGREKLFF.

This clonotype was picked up a small number of times. The V call is TRBV20-1, the J call TRBJ1-1; D is unclear. V was trimmed by 2 bases and J by 1 base, leaving 17 bases between them. The CDR3 is 16 amino acids. Germline V gene lookup returns CDR1 DFQATT and CDR2 SNEGSKA (reference sequence). CDR3 nucleotide sequence: TGCAGTGCTAGATATAGTTGGATCGGCCAGAACACTGAAGCTTTCTTT. It is translated as CSARYSWIGQNTEAFF.